This T cell receptor (beta chain) is from a study of T cells in Graves' hyperthyroidism and ophthalmopathy. TCR beta CDR3 regions were amplified from RNA transcripts. The HTBI primer set served for first-round RT-PCR of the TCR CDR3. TCRdb analysed the multiplex PCR reads with MiXCR anew, one entry per CDR3 protein. The sample has about 590,000 distinct CDR3 sequences, around 16% seen once. This clonotype was seen a single time. The sequence derives from a woman aged 25 to 45 with Graves' hyperthyroidism. The specimen was blood.

CDR3 sequence reads: CAWTRGRDTGELFF. The CDR3 DNA is TGTGCCTGGACACGCGGGAGGGACACCGGGGAGCTGTTTTTT. The chain combines TRBV30 with TRBJ2-2; 9 bases match TRBD2. Per the germline V gene, CDR1 is GTSNPN and CDR2 is SVGIG (reference sequence). Germline trimming cut 4 bases from V and 3 bases from J; bases unmatched to any gene: 3. CDR3 length: 14 amino acids. Together with reference TRBV30 and TRBJ2-2, the CDR3 gives the full variable domain: SQTIHQWPATLVQPVGSPLSLECTVEGTSNPNLYWYRQAAGRGLQLLFYSVGIGQISSEVPQNLSASRPQDRQFILSSKKLLLSDSGFYLCAWTRGRDTGELFFGEGSRLTVL.